This T cell receptor beta chain stems from a study of blood T cell repertoires in COVID-19. The V gene lost 4 bases and the J gene lost 0 bases, with 22 bases spanning the gap. Germline V gives CDR1 SGHKS, CDR2 YYEKEE (reference sequence). This CDR3 region has 18 residues. The assay was immunoSEQ multiplex PCR, and TCRdb's table has in-frame clones only and misses some. Counted here are some 300,000 clones, over 80% occurring once; the ten biggest clones make up roughly 6.3%. This chain links TRBV5-5 with TRBJ2-5; D may be TRBD2 (5 bases). The sample comprised peripheral blood. The TCR comes from a woman in her forties or fifties with COVID-19, enrolled during active disease. This CDR3 is CASSPGTAGPLYQETQYF. In nucleotides, the CDR3 is TGTGCCAGCAGCCCGGGAACGGCAGGACCTTTGTACCAAGAGACCCAGTACTTC.